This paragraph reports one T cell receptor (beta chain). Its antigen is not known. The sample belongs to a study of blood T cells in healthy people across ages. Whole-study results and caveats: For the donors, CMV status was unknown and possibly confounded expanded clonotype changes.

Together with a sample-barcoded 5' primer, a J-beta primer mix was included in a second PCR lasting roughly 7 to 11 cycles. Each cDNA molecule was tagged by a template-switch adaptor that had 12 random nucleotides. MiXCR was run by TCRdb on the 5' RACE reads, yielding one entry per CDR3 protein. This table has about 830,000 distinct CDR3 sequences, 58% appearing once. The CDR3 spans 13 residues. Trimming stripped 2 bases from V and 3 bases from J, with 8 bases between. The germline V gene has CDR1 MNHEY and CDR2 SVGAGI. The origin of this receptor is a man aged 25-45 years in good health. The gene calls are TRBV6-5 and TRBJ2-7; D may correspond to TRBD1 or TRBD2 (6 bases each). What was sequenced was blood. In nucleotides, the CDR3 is TGTGCCAGCAGTTACGGGGGGCTCTACGAGCAGTACTTC. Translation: CASSYGGLYEQYF.